This TCR beta chain came from a study of T cells in Graves' hyperthyroidism and ophthalmopathy. In the ophthalmopathy cohort, Clinical Activity Score was at least 3, NOSPECS grade at least 4, and duration under 3 months. Findings of the study overall: Expanded thyroid clonotypes (above 0.001) were mostly also found in blood.

This clonotype came up many times. Its target is unknown. Germline V CDR1 and CDR2: GTSNPN, SVGIG (reference sequence). This CDR3 comprises 15 residues. The V gene end was trimmed by 3 bases and the J gene end by 3 bases; junction bases not matched to a gene: 4. RNA transcripts were the template for amplifying TCR beta CDR3 regions. First-round RT-PCR targeting the TCR CDR3 was performed with the HTBI primer set. Using its own MiXCR run on the multiplex PCR reads, TCRdb lists one record per CDR3 protein. The sample lists 350,000 to 450,000 distinct CDR3 sequences, roughly an eighth occurring once. Material for sequencing was blood. The receptor's source is a middle-aged man with Graves' ophthalmopathy. This chain joins TRBV30 and TRBJ2-3; the match to TRBD2 covers 12 bases. CDR3 nucleotides: TGTGCCTGGAGCTCCGGACTAGCGGGAACAGATACGCAGTATTTT. Its translation: CAWSSGLAGTDTQYF.